The 15 T cell receptor beta chains given below trace back to one sample, sequenced in a study of early T cells in non-severe SARS-CoV-2 infection (dated by TCRdb to about 2021). The protocol used for the library was 5' RACE. These reads were obtained on a NextSeq 500. TCRdb trimmed the raw reads at Q25, called clones with MiXCR and kept productive beta chains. Entries are consolidated by CDR3 protein sequence, retaining the most common genes and DNA. For this sample there are tens of thousands of distinct CDR3 sequences; approximately 13% appear just once. Of the sample, about 8% is held by the ten largest clones. Sequenced material: whole blood. The receptor set was obtained from an adult who was a healthcare worker with PCR-confirmed SARS-CoV-2 infection or an uninfected control (not recorded which).

The chain couples TRBV10-3 to TRBJ2-1; no reliable D call. With 6 bases removed from V and 4 bases from J, the gap between germline ends came to 22 bases. CDR1 is ENHRY, CDR2 SYGVKD, per germline. This CDR3 is built from 17 residues. CDR3 loop: CAISPAEGHENYNEQFF. The CDR3 DNA follows: TGTGCCATCAGCCCCGCTGAAGGCCACGAGAATTACAATGAGCAGTTCTTC.

V usage is TRBV11-2 and J usage is TRBJ1-5, with D possibly TRBD1 on 6 matching bases. The CDR3 is made up of 15 amino acids. With 6 bases removed from V and 5 bases from J, the gap between germline ends came to 17 bases. The germline V gene encodes CDR1 SGHAT and CDR2 FQNNGV. Here the CDR3 reads CASSPWGRPDQPQHF. The CDR3 DNA reads as TGTGCCAGCAGTCCATGGGGGCGGCCAGATCAGCCCCAGCATTTT.

The CDR3 here is CSARRDLRYNEQFF. Written as DNA, the CDR3 is TGCAGTGCTCGCCGGGACTTGAGGTACAATGAGCAGTTCTTC. The chain recombines TRBV20-1 with TRBJ2-1; D is perhaps TRBD2 (6 bases). V was clipped by 5 bases and J by 4 bases, with 15 bases between them. CDR1 is DFQATT, CDR2 SNEGSKA, per germline (reference sequence). The length of the CDR3 is 14 residues.

This clonotype was detected ten times or more. The chain employs TRBV7-8 and TRBJ2-7; 10 positions agree with TRBD2. The trim removed 0 bases at V and 9 bases at J, leaving 20 bases unmatched. There are 19 residues in the CDR3. Germline V gene sequence: CDR1 SGHVS, CDR2 FQNEAQ. This CDR3 reads CASSLAASGSSLTLRGQYF. CDR3 nucleotides: TGTGCCAGCAGCTTAGCGGCTAGCGGGAGCTCGTTGACCCTACGAGGGCAGTACTTC.

This sequence joins TRBV15 and TRBJ1-2; 9 bases match TRBD1. The CDR3 loop spans 15 amino acids. Per germline, CDR1 LNHNV and CDR2 YYDKDF (reference sequence). Unmatched junction bases numbered 9, after V lost 4 bases and J lost 6 bases. Here the CDR3 reads CATSNSKWDRDGYTF. DNA for the CDR3: TGTGCCACCAGCAATTCCAAATGGGACAGGGATGGCTACACCTTC.

There are a few counts of this clonotype. V gene TRBV29-1 combines with J gene TRBJ2-7, with 12 positions matching TRBD1. CDR1 and CDR2 (germline): SQVTM, ANQGSEA. J was trimmed by 6 bases and V by 7 bases; bases with no gene match: 7. This CDR3 is built from 13 residues. The CDR3 sequence: CSGMGQGAGEQYF. The CDR3 DNA is TGCAGCGGGATGGGACAGGGGGCTGGCGAGCAGTACTTC.

The chain recombines TRBV2 with TRBJ1-2; TRBD1 might be the D (6 bases). Germline loops: CDR1 SNHLY, CDR2 FYNNEI. CDR3 length: 13 residues. V was clipped by 8 bases and J by 7 bases, with 17 bases between them. DNA of the CDR3: TGTGCCAGCGCCCAGGACAGCGGAATTGGCTACACCTTC. Its translation is CASAQDSGIGYTF.

Turning to this clonotype: No conserved phenylalanine or tryptophan ends this CDR3, so it is likely a read error. The J gene is TRBJ1-2, the V gene TRBV6-5; TRBD1 matches at 7 bases. CDR3 length equals 12 residues. Germline V gene data show CDR1 as MNHEY and CDR2 as SVGAGI. The J segment lost 5 bases and the V segment lost 11 bases, leaving 8 bases of the junction unmatched. CDR3 coding DNA: TGTGCCGTATACAGGGGAACGTATGGCTACACCCTC. Translating gives CAVYRGTYGYTL.

The chain is built from TRBV12-3 or TRBV12-4 and TRBJ1-1, with TRBD1 identical over 7 bases. This CDR3 has 12 residues. Trimming cost V 5 bases and J 8 bases; bases outside gene matches: 5. This chain's CDR3 is CASSRGTVEAFF. The CDR3 bases are TGTGCCAGCAGTCGCGGGACAGTCGAAGCTTTCTTT.

In its sample, this clonotype was seen a few times. The gene calls are TRBV7-3 and TRBJ2-1; D perhaps matches TRBD2 (6 bases). Trimming cost V 2 bases and J 5 bases, with 13 bases left between them. In germline, CDR1 is SGHTA, CDR2 FQGTGA. The CDR3 loop spans 15 amino acids. The CDR3 spells CASSLAGFGNNEQFF. CDR3 sequence (DNA): TGTGCCAGCAGCTTAGCGGGATTTGGGAACAATGAGCAGTTCTTC.

The chain carries TRBV7-6 and TRBJ2-5; D might be TRBD1 or TRBD2, each matching 7 bases. Germline V gives CDR1 SGHVS, CDR2 FNYEAQ. The CDR3 is 14 residues long. The germline V and J ends were trimmed by 5 bases and 5 bases, with 15 bases remaining between them. CDR3 residues: CASSQGGLGETQYF. The CDR3 nucleotides are TGTGCCAGCAGCCAGGGGGGGTTGGGTGAGACCCAGTACTTC.

This clonotype was counted only a few times. V gene TRBV29-1 combines with J gene TRBJ1-4; no clear D gene. CDR1 SQVTM and CDR2 ANQGSEA come from the germline V gene. V was pared by 7 bases and J by 3 bases, with 9 bases between. CDR3 length: 12 residues. CDR3 sequence reads: CSAVGPNEKLFF. CDR3 nucleotides: TGCAGCGCGGTGGGCCCTAATGAAAAACTGTTTTTT.

The chain uses TRBV29-1 and TRBJ2-3; D may correspond to TRBD1 or TRBD2 (6 bases each). There are 14 residues in the CDR3. Germline V lookup: CDR1 SQVTM, CDR2 ANQGSEA. V gave up 3 bases and J gave up 3 bases, with 13 bases separating them. The CDR3 loop is CSVDLQGGTDTQYF. In DNA, the CDR3 is TGCAGCGTTGATTTACAGGGAGGAACAGATACGCAGTATTTT.

This chain joins TRBV29-1 and TRBJ2-6; D uncertain. This CDR3 is 16 amino acids long. Trimming stripped 6 bases from V and 0 bases from J, with 15 bases between. Germline CDR1 is SQVTM and CDR2 is ANQGSEA. CDR3 amino acids: CSVWSSRSSGANVLTF. CDR3 DNA: TGCAGCGTGTGGAGTAGCCGATCCTCTGGGGCCAACGTCCTGACTTTC.

This clonotype was recorded a few times. The CDR3 is CASTLRATSSYNEQFF. CDR3 in DNA: TGTGCCAGTACCCTACGGGCGACGAGCTCCTACAATGAGCAGTTCTTC. The chain couples TRBV19 to TRBJ2-1; D uncertain. This CDR3 is 16 amino acids long. With 7 bases removed from V and 0 bases from J, the gap between germline ends came to 16 bases. Germline V gene sequence: CDR1 LNHDA, CDR2 SQIVND (reference sequence).